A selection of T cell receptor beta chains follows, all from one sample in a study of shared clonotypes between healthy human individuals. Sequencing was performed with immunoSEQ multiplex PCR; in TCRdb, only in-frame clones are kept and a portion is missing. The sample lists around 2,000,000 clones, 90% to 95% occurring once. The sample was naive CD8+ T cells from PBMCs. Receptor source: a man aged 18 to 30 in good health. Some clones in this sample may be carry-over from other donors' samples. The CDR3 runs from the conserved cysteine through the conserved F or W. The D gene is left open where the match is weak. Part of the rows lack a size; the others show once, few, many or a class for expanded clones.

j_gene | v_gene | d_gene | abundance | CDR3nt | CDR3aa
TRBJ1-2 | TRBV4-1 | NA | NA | TGCGCCAGCAGCCAAGCTCGGGGAGTCAACTATGGCTACACCTTC | CASSQARGVNYGYTF
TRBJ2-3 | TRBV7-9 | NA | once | TGTGCCAGCAGCCCCATTGAGGGCTGGGAAACAGATACGCAGTATTTT | CASSPIEGWETDTQYF
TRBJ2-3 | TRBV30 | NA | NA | TGTGCCTGGGCACTCGGGACCTCCACAGATACGCAGTATTTT | CAWALGTSTDTQYF
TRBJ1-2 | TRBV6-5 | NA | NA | TGTGCCAGCAGTTACTCGGGGCATGGCTACACCTTC | CASSYSGHGYTF
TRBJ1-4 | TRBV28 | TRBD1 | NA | TGTGCCAGCAGTCCCACAGGGGACGCAAGGGAACTGTTTTTT | CASSPTGDARELFF
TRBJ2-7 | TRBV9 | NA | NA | TGTGCCAGCAGCGGTTCGGGCGAGCAGTACTTC | CASSGSGEQYF
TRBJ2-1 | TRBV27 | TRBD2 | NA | TGTGCCAGCAGTCCTTCGCTCAAAAGCGGGAGAAAGCACAATGAGCAGTTCTTC | CASSPSLKSGRKHNEQFF
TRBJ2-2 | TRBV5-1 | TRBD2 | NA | TGCGCCAGCAGCACCCGATCGGGGGGGCCAATCGCCGGGGAGCTGTTTTTT | CASSTRSGGPIAGELFF
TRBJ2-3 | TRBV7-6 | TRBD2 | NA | TGTGCCAGCAGCCCCTGGACTAGCGGGAGCACAGATACGCAGTATTTT | CASSPWTSGSTDTQYF
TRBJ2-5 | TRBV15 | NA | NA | TGTGCCACCAGATCCTTGCCAGAGACCCAGTACTTC | CATRSLPETQYF
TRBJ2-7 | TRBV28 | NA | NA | TGTGCCAGCAGTTACCCCCTGGTTGGGGCTCCCGAGCAGTACTTC | CASSYPLVGAPEQYF
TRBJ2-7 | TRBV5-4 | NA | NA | TGTGCCAGCAGCTTGGATCCGACAGGGAGGATCTACGAGCAGTACTTC | CASSLDPTGRIYEQYF
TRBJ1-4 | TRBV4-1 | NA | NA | TGCGCCAGCAGCCGCTCGTCGGACTGGATTCTCTCTGGACTGTTTTTT | CASSRSSDWILSGLFF
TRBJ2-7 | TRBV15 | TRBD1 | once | TGTGCCACCAGCAGCCCCACAGGGGGGCCAGGCTACGAGCAGTACTTC | CATSSPTGGPGYEQYF
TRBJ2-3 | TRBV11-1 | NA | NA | TGTGCCAGCAGCTTAGTTGTGCTATCTGGAGATACGCAGTATTTT | CASSLVVLSGDTQYF
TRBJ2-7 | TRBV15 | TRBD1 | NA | TGTGCCACCACAGTCGGGACAGGTGTTTCGGGGGAGCAGTACTTC | CATTVGTGVSGEQYF
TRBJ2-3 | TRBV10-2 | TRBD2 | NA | TGCGCCAGCAGCGGGACGGGACTAGTGACAGATACGCAGTATTTT | CASSGTGLVTDTQYF
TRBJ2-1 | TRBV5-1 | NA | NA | TGCGCCAGCAGCTTGCTTTCGGTGGATGAGCAGTTCTTC | CASSLLSVDEQFF
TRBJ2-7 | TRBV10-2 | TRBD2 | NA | TGCGCCAGCAGCTCTAGCGGGAGCCGCTACGAGCAGTACTTC | CASSSSGSRYEQYF
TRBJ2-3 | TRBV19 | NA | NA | TGTGCCAGTAGTATGGACAGATACACAGATACGCAGTATTTT | CASSMDRYTDTQYF
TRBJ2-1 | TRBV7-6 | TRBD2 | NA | TGTGCCAGCAGCCAACTAGCGGGAGGAGGTAATGAGCAGTTCTTC | CASSQLAGGGNEQFF
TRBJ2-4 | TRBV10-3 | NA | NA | TGTGCCATCAGGGCTGGCGACCTAGCCAAAAACATTCAGTACTTC | CAIRAGDLAKNIQYF
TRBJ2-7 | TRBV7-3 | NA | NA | TGTGCCAGCAGCCCGTCCGGGGGCGAGCAGTACTTC | CASSPSGGEQYF
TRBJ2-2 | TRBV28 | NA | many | TGTGCCAGCAGTTTATGGTTGGAGGTGGGCACCGGGGAGCTGTTTTTT | CASSLWLEVGTGELFF
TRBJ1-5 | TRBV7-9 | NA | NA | TGTGCCAGCAGCAAGGACGGACCGAGCGTTGGCAATCAGCCCCAGCATTTT | CASSKDGPSVGNQPQHF
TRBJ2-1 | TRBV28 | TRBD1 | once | TGTGCCAGCAGCCCGGACAGGGGAAAGGGGCAGTTCTTC | CASSPDRGKGQFF
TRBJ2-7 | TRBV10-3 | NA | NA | TGTGCCATCAGTGAGTCGGTGGCCTCAATGAGGGAGCAGTACTTC | CAISESVASMREQYF
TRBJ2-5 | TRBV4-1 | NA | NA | TGCGCCAGCAGCCCCCGGGACCAAGAGACCCAGTACTTC | CASSPRDQETQYF
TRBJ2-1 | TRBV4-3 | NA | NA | TGCGCCAGCAGCCAAGATCTTGGCAATGAGCAGTTCTTC | CASSQDLGNEQFF
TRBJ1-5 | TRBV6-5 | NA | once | TGTGCCAGCAGTAGCAGGGCCCATAGCAATCAGCCCCAGCATTTT | CASSSRAHSNQPQHF
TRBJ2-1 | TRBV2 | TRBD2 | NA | TGTGCCAGCAGTGGGGGACTAACTAACAATGAGCAGTTCTTC | CASSGGLTNNEQFF
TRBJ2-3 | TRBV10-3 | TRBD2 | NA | TGTGCCATCAGAGACTTGGAACTAGCGGGAGCAAATACGCAGTATTTT | CAIRDLELAGANTQYF
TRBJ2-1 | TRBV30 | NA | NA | TGTGCCTGGAGTGTCTTGGCGGCGGCCTACAATGAGCAGTTCTTC | CAWSVLAAAYNEQFF
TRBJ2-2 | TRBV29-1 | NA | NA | TGCAGCGTTTTGAGTGAGGATGCGAACACCGGGGAGCTGTTTTTT | CSVLSEDANTGELFF
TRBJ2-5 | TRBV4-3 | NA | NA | TGCGCCAGCAGCCAAGGATTAGGTCAAGAGACCCAGTACTTC | CASSQGLGQETQYF
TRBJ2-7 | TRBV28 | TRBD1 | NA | TGTGCCAGCAGTTGGGACCCGGGACAGCGAAGCTCCTACGAGCAGTACTTC | CASSWDPGQRSSYEQYF
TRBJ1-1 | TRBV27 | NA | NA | TGTGCCAGCAGTTCATACCGCGAAACTGAAGCTTTCTTT | CASSSYRETEAFF
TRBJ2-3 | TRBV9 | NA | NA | TGTGCCAGCAGCGTAGAGGCACAGCCCTATACGCAGTATTTT | CASSVEAQPYTQYF
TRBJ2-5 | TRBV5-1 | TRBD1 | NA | TGCGCCAGCAGCTTGGACGACAGGGGGCTTGAGACCCAGTACTTC | CASSLDDRGLETQYF
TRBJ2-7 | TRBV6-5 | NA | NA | TGTGCCAGCAGTTACGTGGCGTCGGCAAGCTACGAGCAGTACTTC | CASSYVASASYEQYF
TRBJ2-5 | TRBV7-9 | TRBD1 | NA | TGTGCCAGCAGCTTGGGACAGGAAGAGACCCAGTACTTC | CASSLGQEETQYF
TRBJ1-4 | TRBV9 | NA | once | TGTGCCAGCAGCGGAGGAAGAGGGGATGAAAAACTGTTTTTT | CASSGGRGDEKLFF
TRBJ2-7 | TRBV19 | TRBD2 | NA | TGTGCCAGTAGTACCAACAGCGGGGAAGGCTACGAGCAGTACTTC | CASSTNSGEGYEQYF
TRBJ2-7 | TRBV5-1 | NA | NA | TGCGCCAGCCACCCCGGCGTGAACTCCTACGAGCAGTACTTC | CASHPGVNSYEQYF
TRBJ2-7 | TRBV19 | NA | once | TGTGCCAGTAGTATGGTGGAGGGGATTAGCGAGCAGTACTTC | CASSMVEGISEQYF
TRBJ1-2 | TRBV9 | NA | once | TGTGCCAGCAGCGCCAGGCCCTCTGACTATGGCTACACCTTC | CASSARPSDYGYTF
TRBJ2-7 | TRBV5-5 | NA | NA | TGTGCCAGCAGCTGGGGGGAGTCCTACGAGCAGTACTTC | CASSWGESYEQYF
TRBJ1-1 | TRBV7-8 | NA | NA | TGTGCCAGCTCAGAACCAGGTAAAGGGTCTGAAGCTTTCTTT | CASSEPGKGSEAFF